This T cell receptor beta chain derives from a study of shared clonotypes between healthy human individuals. On this clone: Its specificity is not known.

Regarding the study as a whole: Generally, naive subsets came out with larger estimated richness than memory subsets. A few donors held about 4.6% of naive CD4 clonotypes in common.

CDR1 and CDR2 from the germline V gene are MNHEY and SMNVEV (reference sequence). The V segment lost 5 bases and the J segment 9 bases; nucleotides outside the gene matches: 8. The CDR3 contains 14 residues. Sequencing was performed with immunoSEQ multiplex PCR; in TCRdb, only in-frame clones are kept and a portion is missing. The table shows 2 million to 2.5 million clones, with 90% to 97% occurring only once. Sequenced material: naive CD4+ T cells sorted from blood. As to subset: CD45RA+ positively selected. V gene TRBV27 combines with J gene TRBJ2-1, with TRBD2 identical over 9 bases. The sequence came from a man between 18 and 29 years old in good health. CDR3 residues: CASSAGSGGGEQFF. The CDR3, as DNA: TGTGCCAGCAGTGCCGGTAGCGGGGGTGGTGAGCAGTTCTTC.